Sequencing of this T cell receptor beta chain was carried out in a study of long-term antiretroviral therapy in people with HIV. Survey-level immunoSEQ v3.0 assays were run. Profiled with immunoSEQ multiplex PCR; TCRdb holds only in-frame clones, not every one. The sample includes some 30,000 clones, more than 75% of them seen just once. The CDR3 covers 18 residues. The ends were cut back, 1 base at V and 4 bases at J, with 20 bases in the middle. Germline loops: CDR1 MGHRA, CDR2 YSYEKL. This chain connects TRBV4-1 to TRBJ1-5; D gene ambiguous. This TCR derives from a man aged 45-65 years with HIV. The starting material was unsorted PBMCs, obtained 2 years after starting antiretroviral therapy. The CDR3 sequence: CASSQGEVSGVLNQPQHF. The CDR3 DNA sequence: TGCGCCAGCAGCCAAGGGGAAGTCAGCGGGGTCCTAAATCAGCCCCAGCATTTT.